This T cell receptor (beta chain) is drawn from a study of T cells in Graves' hyperthyroidism and ophthalmopathy. This clonotype was seen repeatedly, ten times or more. V was cut by 7 bases and J by 4 bases, with 13 bases left in between. The CDR3 spans 13 residues. CDR1 is PRHDT and CDR2 is FYEKMQ in the germline V gene (reference sequence). Amplified TCR beta CDR3 regions derived from RNA transcripts. TCR CDR3 regions were first amplified by RT-PCR with HTBI primers. TCRdb reprocessed the multiplex PCR reads with MiXCR, giving one entry per CDR3 protein. Among roughly 650,000 distinct CDR3 sequences listed, approximately 16% were seen once.

The TCR originated in a woman aged 40-49 years with Graves' ophthalmopathy. Sequencing input: blood. The chain couples TRBV13 to TRBJ1-2, with D unresolved. Here the CDR3 DNA reads TGTGCCAGCACCCACTTCCCGAGCTATGGCTACACCTTC. It translates to CASTHFPSYGYTF. Full variable domain (missing parts from reference TRBV13 and TRBJ1-2): AAGVIQSPRHLIKEKRETATLKCYPIPRHDTVYWYQQGPGQDPQFLISFYEKMQSDKGSIPDRFSAQQFSDYHSELNMSSLELGDSALYFCASTHFPSYGYTFGSGTRLTVV.